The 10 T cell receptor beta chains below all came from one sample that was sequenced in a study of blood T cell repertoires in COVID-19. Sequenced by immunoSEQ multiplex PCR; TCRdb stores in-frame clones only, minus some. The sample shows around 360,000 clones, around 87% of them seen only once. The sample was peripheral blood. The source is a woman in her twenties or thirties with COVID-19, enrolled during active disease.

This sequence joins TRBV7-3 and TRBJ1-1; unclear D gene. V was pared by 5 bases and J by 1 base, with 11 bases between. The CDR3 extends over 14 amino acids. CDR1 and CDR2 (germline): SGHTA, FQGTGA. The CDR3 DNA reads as TGTGCCAGCAGCCCCCACGCAGGGAACACTGAAGCTTTCTTT. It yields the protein CASSPHAGNTEAFF.

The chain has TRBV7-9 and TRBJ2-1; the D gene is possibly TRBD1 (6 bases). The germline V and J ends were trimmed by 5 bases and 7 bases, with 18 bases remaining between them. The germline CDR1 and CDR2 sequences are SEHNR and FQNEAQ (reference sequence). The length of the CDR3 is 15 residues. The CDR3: CASSPDGGAVNEQFF. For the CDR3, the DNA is TGTGCCAGCAGCCCGGATGGGGGCGCGGTAAATGAGCAGTTCTTC.

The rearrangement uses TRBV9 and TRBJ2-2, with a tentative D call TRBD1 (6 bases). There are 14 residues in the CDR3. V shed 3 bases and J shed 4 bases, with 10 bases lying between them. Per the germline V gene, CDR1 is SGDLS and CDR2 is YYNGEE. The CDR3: CASSEARGTGELFF. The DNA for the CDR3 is TGTGCCAGCAGCGAGGCCAGGGGCACCGGGGAGCTGTTTTTT.

CDR3 sequence reads: CASSLDPSSKFF. Here the CDR3 DNA reads TGTGCCAGCAGCTTAGATCCTAGCAGCAAGTTCTTC. This chain connects TRBV11-2 to TRBJ2-1, with D perhaps matching TRBD2 (5 bases). The CDR3 consists of 12 residues. V lost 0 bases to trimming and J lost 14 bases, with 11 bases between them. The V gene's germline CDR1 is SGHAT and CDR2 FQNNGV.

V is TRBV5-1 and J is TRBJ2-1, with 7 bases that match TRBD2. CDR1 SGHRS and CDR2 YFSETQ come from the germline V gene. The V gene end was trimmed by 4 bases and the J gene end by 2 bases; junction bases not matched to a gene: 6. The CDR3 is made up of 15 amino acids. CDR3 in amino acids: CASSLKRGTYNEQFF. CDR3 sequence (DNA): TGCGCCAGCAGCCTAAAGCGGGGTACCTACAATGAGCAGTTCTTC.

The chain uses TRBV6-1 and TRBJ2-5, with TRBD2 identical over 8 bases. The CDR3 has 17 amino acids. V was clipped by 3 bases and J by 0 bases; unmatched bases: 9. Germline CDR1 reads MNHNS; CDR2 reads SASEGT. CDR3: CASSDTLLAENQETQYF. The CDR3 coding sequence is TGTGCCAGCAGTGATACTCTACTAGCGGAAAACCAAGAGACCCAGTACTTC.

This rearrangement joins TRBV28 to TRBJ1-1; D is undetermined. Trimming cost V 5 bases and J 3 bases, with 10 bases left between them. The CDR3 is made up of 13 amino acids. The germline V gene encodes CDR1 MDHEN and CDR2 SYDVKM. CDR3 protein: CASSPPQDTEAFF. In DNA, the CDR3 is TGTGCCAGCAGTCCGCCTCAGGACACTGAAGCTTTCTTT.

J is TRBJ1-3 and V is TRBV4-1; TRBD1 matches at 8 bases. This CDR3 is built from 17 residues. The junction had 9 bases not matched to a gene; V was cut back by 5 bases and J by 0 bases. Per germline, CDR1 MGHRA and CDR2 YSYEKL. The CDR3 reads CASSSPDRASSGNTIYF. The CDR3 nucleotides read TGCGCCAGCAGCTCCCCGGACAGGGCCAGCTCTGGAAACACCATATATTTT.

The CDR3 bases are TGTGCCAGCAGCTCAGGGCGGGAGATGGCCTACGAGCAGTACTTC. This translates into CASSSGREMAYEQYF. The chain couples TRBV7-9 to TRBJ2-7, with 7 bases matching TRBD2. The CDR3 is made up of 15 amino acids. V shed 4 bases and J 2 bases; nucleotides not matched to a gene: 8. Germline CDR1 and CDR2: SEHNR and FQNEAQ (reference sequence).

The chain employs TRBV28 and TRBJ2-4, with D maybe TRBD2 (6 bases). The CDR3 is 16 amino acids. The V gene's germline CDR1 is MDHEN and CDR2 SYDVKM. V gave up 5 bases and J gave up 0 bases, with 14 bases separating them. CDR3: CASSVIAALAKNIQYF. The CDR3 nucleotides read TGTGCCAGCAGTGTAATAGCGGCTCTAGCCAAAAACATTCAGTACTTC.